Shown below are 21 T cell receptor beta chains from a single sample sequenced in a study of early stage breast cancer tumors. TCRdb keeps only in-frame clones here, not all; method: immunoSEQ multiplex PCR. The table records nearly 70,000 clones, approximately 80% of them present only once. Material for sequencing was blood. These TCRs come from a person aged 35 to 50 with breast cancer.

V gene TRBV7-9 combines with J gene TRBJ1-5; 8 bases are a match to TRBD1. The length of the CDR3 is 14 residues. CDR1 SEHNR and CDR2 FQNEAQ come from the germline V gene (reference sequence). V trimming: 4 bases; J trimming: 6 bases; junction bases outside the gene matches: 5. The CDR3 bases are TGTGCCAGCAGCTCGACGACAGGGGTTCAGCCCCAGCATTTT. This gives the protein CASSSTTGVQPQHF.

This clone was found a few times. The chain links TRBV4-1 to TRBJ1-1; the D gene is possibly TRBD1 (6 bases). This CDR3 has 14 amino acids. The germline CDR1 and CDR2 sequences are MGHRA and YSYEKL. V shed 4 bases and J shed 1 base, with 10 bases lying between them. The CDR3 loop reads CASSLRTENTEAFF. The CDR3 DNA follows: TGCGCCAGCAGCCTAAGGACAGAGAACACTGAAGCTTTCTTT.

This clone occurred once. The rearrangement joins TRBV19 to TRBJ2-1; D is unclear. CDR3 length: 12 amino acids. V shed 5 bases and J shed 7 bases, with 9 bases lying between them. Germline V lookup: CDR1 LNHDA, CDR2 SQIVND (reference sequence). CDR3 residues: CASSLYRNEQFF. The CDR3 region has the DNA TGTGCCAGTAGTTTATACCGGAATGAGCAGTTCTTC.

The CDR3 coding sequence is TGTGCCAGCACCTTATACAGGGGGCGGGGGTCCGGGGAGCTGTTTTTT. Encoded protein: CASTLYRGRGSGELFF. V is TRBV28 and J is TRBJ2-2, with 9 bases identical to TRBD1. The germline gives CDR1 MDHEN, CDR2 SYDVKM. V shed 7 bases and J 6 bases; nucleotides not matched to a gene: 12. CDR3 length: 16 residues.

The V and J genes are TRBV7-9 and TRBJ1-4, with 7 bases fitting TRBD1. Germline V gene lookup returns CDR1 SEHNR and CDR2 FQNEAQ (reference sequence). After removal of 5 bases from V and 4 bases from J, the junction contained 10 bases not matched to a gene. This CDR3 has 16 residues. The CDR3 here is CASSPASTGNNEKLFF. CDR3 nucleotides: TGTGCCAGCAGCCCCGCCTCGACAGGGAATAATGAAAAACTGTTTTTT.

This sequence joins TRBV27 and TRBJ1-4; D perhaps matches TRBD1 (5 bases). Trimming took off 7 bases at V and 6 bases at J, with 15 bases between the two ends. CDR3 length: 14 amino acids. Germline loops: CDR1 MNHEY, CDR2 SMNVEV (reference sequence). CDR3 nucleotides: TGTGCCAGCATGTTGAGGGACGGTTATGAAAAACTGTTTTTT. This translates into CASMLRDGYEKLFF. Complete variable domain (other parts from reference TRBV27 and TRBJ1-4): EAQVTQNPRYLITVTGKKLTVTCSQNMNHEYMSWYRQDPGLGLRQIYYSMNVEVTDKGDVPEGYKVSRKEKRNFPLILESPSPNQTSLYFCASMLRDGYEKLFFGSGTQLSVL.

The rearrangement joins TRBV28 to TRBJ2-2; D is undetermined. Germline V gene lookup returns CDR1 MDHEN and CDR2 SYDVKM. The length of the CDR3 is 14 residues. V lost 7 bases to trimming and J lost 0 bases, with 9 bases between them. CDR3 coding DNA: TGTGCCAGCAAAGGGCCACCGAACACCGGGGAGCTGTTTTTT. Translating it yields CASKGPPNTGELFF.

V and J are TRBV30 and TRBJ2-6; D perhaps matches TRBD2 (6 bases). The CDR3 is made up of 16 amino acids. The germline CDR1 and CDR2 sequences are GTSNPN and SVGIG (reference sequence). The V gene lost 5 bases and the J gene lost 5 bases, with 19 bases spanning the gap. The DNA of the CDR3 is TGTGCCTGGTGGGAGGTGCGTCAAAGTCGGGCCAACGTCCTGACTTTC. Translating gives CAWWEVRQSRANVLTF.

This clone came up a few times. The J gene is TRBJ1-2, the V gene TRBV5-1; 7 nucleotides line up with TRBD1. Per germline, CDR1 SGHRS and CDR2 YFSETQ. Trimming removed 0 bases from V and 0 bases from J; junction bases left unmatched: 2. CDR3 length equals 15 residues. CDR3 amino acids: CASSLAGTANYGYTF. The CDR3 nucleotides are TGCGCCAGCAGCTTGGCCGGGACAGCTAACTATGGCTACACCTTC. Full variable domain (outside the CDR3, taken from reference TRBV5-1 and TRBJ1-2): KAGVTQTPRYLIKTRGQQVTLSCSPISGHRSVSWYQQTPGQGLQFLFEYFSETQRNKGNFPGRFSGRQFSNSRSEMNVSTLELGDSALYLCASSLAGTANYGYTFGSGTRLTVV.

The chain combines TRBV7-3 with TRBJ2-1, with TRBD1 as a possible D gene (7 bases). Deletions cut 5 bases from V and 3 bases from J, with 14 bases between. The CDR3 length is 15 residues. From germline, CDR1 is SGHTA and CDR2 FQGTGA. CDR3: CASSRQGGGYNEQFF. CDR3 nucleotide sequence: TGTGCCAGCAGCCGACAGGGAGGAGGCTACAATGAGCAGTTCTTC.

The V and J genes are TRBV27 and TRBJ2-3; D unresolved. Between the trimmed V and J ends, which lost 8 bases and 0 bases, there was a span of 3 bases. The germline CDR1 and CDR2 sequences are MNHEY and SMNVEV (reference sequence). The length of the CDR3 is 11 residues. The CDR3 DNA reads as TGTGCCAGCCACAGCACAGATACGCAGTATTTT. Translation gives CASHSTDTQYF.

The CDR3 region has the DNA TGTGCCAGCAGTTTTGGGGGGAGGATGCCCCAGCATTTT. It yields the protein CASSFGGRMPQHF. The chain combines TRBV27 with TRBJ1-5, with D possibly matching TRBD1 (5 bases). This CDR3 is 13 amino acids long. Germline loops: CDR1 MNHEY, CDR2 SMNVEV (reference sequence). Trimming cost V 3 bases and J 9 bases, with 12 bases left between them.

The gene calls are TRBV18 and TRBJ1-5; the match to TRBD1 covers 10 bases. From germline, CDR1 is KGHSH and CDR2 LQKENI. The CDR3 length is 15 residues. The ends lost 3 bases at V and 2 bases at J; junction bases unmatched: 1. In DNA form, the CDR3 reads TGTGCCAGCTCACCGGGGACAGGGGGCAATCAGCCCCAGCATTTT. Translated, it gives CASSPGTGGNQPQHF. Full variable domain (missing parts from reference TRBV18 and TRBJ1-5): NAGVMQNPRHLVRRRGQEARLRCSPMKGHSHVYWYRQLPEEGLKFMVYLQKENIIDESGMPKERFSAEFPKEGPSILRIQQVVRGDSAAYFCASSPGTGGNQPQHFGDGTRLSIL.

V and J are TRBV6-1 and TRBJ2-2, with D possibly being TRBD1 (6 bases). This CDR3 is built from 15 residues. CDR1 and CDR2 (germline): MNHNS, SASEGT. Trimming removed 2 bases at V and 7 bases at J, with 14 bases between. CDR3 sequence (DNA): TGTGCCAGCAGTGAACTTACAGGGACCGACGGGGAGCTGTTTTTT. Encoded protein: CASSELTGTDGELFF.

The chain carries TRBV7-9 and TRBJ2-3; D uncertain. Germline V CDR1 and CDR2: SEHNR, FQNEAQ (reference sequence). Trimming cost V 4 bases and J 3 bases, with 17 bases left between them. This CDR3 contains 16 residues. The CDR3 DNA follows: TGTGCCAGCAGCTCCCAAGGAGAAGTGAGGACAGATACGCAGTATTTT. Translation gives CASSSQGEVRTDTQYF.

The chain is built from TRBV11-3 and TRBJ1-1, with D hard to call. CDR1 is SGHNT and CDR2 is YENEEA in the germline V gene. This CDR3 comprises 13 residues. V lost 6 bases to trimming and J lost 1 base, with 9 bases between them. CDR3 loop: CASSLAENTEAFF. The CDR3 DNA reads TGTGCCAGCAGTCTAGCGGAGAACACTGAAGCTTTCTTT. The full variable domain, rest sourced from reference TRBV11-3 and TRBJ1-1, is EAGVVQSPRYKIIEKKQPVAFWCNPISGHNTLYWYLQNLGQGPELLIRYENEEAVDDSQLPKDRFSAERLKGVDSTLKIQPAELGDSAVYLCASSLAENTEAFFGQGTRLTVV.

The chain combines TRBV5-1 with TRBJ2-3; no reliable D call. Germline CDR1 reads SGHRS; CDR2 reads YFSETQ. The V end was cut by 0 bases, the J end by 0 bases, with 8 bases between. The CDR3 is made up of 15 amino acids. CDR3 DNA: TGCGCCAGCAGCTTGGTTGGTACAAGCACAGATACGCAGTATTTT. The encoded protein is CASSLVGTSTDTQYF.

The V and J genes are TRBV9 and TRBJ2-7; D unclear. V was clipped by 0 bases and J by 1 base, with 5 bases between them. Per the germline V gene, CDR1 is SGDLS and CDR2 is YYNGEE. This CDR3 is built from 13 residues. For the CDR3, the DNA is TGTGCCAGCAGCGTAGGGGATTCCTACGAGCAGTACTTC. Protein: CASSVGDSYEQYF.

The CDR3 reads CASSLQGAGMNTEAFF. The CDR3 coding sequence is TGTGCCAGCAGCTTGCAGGGGGCGGGAATGAACACTGAAGCTTTCTTT. V is TRBV7-3 and J is TRBJ1-1, with TRBD1 matching 8 bases. With V trimmed by 3 bases and J by 0 bases, 6 bases remained unmatched. The CDR3 consists of 16 residues. CDR1 is SGHTA and CDR2 is FQGTGA in the germline V gene.

The rearrangement joins TRBV19 to TRBJ2-5; maybe TRBD2 (5 bases). This CDR3 spans 14 amino acids. V lost 7 bases and J 4 bases, leaving 16 bases between the germline ends. Looked up from germline, CDR1 is LNHDA and CDR2 is SQIVND (reference sequence). CDR3 in amino acids: CASTRGEAGETQYF. For the CDR3, the DNA is TGTGCCAGTACCCGAGGTGAGGCGGGAGAGACCCAGTACTTC.

V is TRBV19 and J is TRBJ1-3; D is ambiguous. CDR1 is LNHDA and CDR2 is SQIVND in the germline V gene (reference sequence). The CDR3 contains 17 residues. Between the trimmed V and J ends, which lost 5 bases and 0 bases, there was a span of 17 bases. CDR3 coding DNA: TGTGCCAGTAGTCAAAGGGCGCCCGGGGTCTCTGGAAACACCATATATTTT. Translating it yields CASSQRAPGVSGNTIYF.